A selection of T cell receptor beta chains follows, all from one sample in a study of cytomegalovirus exposure and HLA in healthy donors. The method was immunoSEQ multiplex PCR; TCRdb's version includes in-frame clones alone and lacks a portion of them. The table has about 130,000 clones, roughly 80% seen once; the top ten hold about 8.9%. Sequences were obtained from PBMCs. Receptor source: a man aged 30-40 years in good health and CMV-seropositive. The CDR3 runs from the conserved cysteine through the conserved F or W. A D gene is named only where the DNA matches it firmly. Where a row states a size, it is once, few, many or the class of an expanded clone; other rows omit it.

DNA: TGTGCCAGCAGCTTCGACAGAGGACATTCACCCCTCCACTTT
CDR3: CASSFDRGHSPLHF
V: TRBV5-4
J: TRBJ1-6
D: NA
size: NA

DNA: TGTGCCAGCAGCCCGCAAGACAGGGGGAAAGAGACCCAGTACTTC
CDR3: CASSPQDRGKETQYF
V: TRBV4-2
J: TRBJ2-5
D: TRBD1
size: NA

DNA: TGTGCTAGTGGTTTGGCCCCAGGGGTCAGAAACACCATATATTTT
CDR3: CASGLAPGVRNTIYF
V: TRBV12-5
J: TRBJ1-3
D: NA
size: NA

DNA: TGTGCCAGCAGCCGGACAGGGGGCAGTGGCTACACCTTC
CDR3: CASSRTGGSGYTF
V: TRBV5-4
J: TRBJ1-2
D: TRBD1
size: NA

DNA: TGTGCCAGCAGTGACAGGGGCTCTAACTATGGCTACACCTTC
CDR3: CASSDRGSNYGYTF
V: TRBV6-1
J: TRBJ1-2
D: NA
size: NA

DNA: TGTGCCAGGCCTGGGACTAGCGGGAGTTATAAAGAGACCCAGTACTTC
CDR3: CARPGTSGSYKETQYF
V: TRBV25-1
J: TRBJ2-5
D: TRBD2
size: NA

DNA: TGTGCCAGCAGCGTAAACGACGCAATTCTGGGGGGAGCTTTCTTT
CDR3: CASSVNDAILGGAFF
V: TRBV9
J: TRBJ1-1
D: NA
size: NA

DNA: TGTGCCAGCAGCTTGGGGACTAGCGGGGTGAAGGACAATGAGCAGTTCTTC
CDR3: CASSLGTSGVKDNEQFF
V: TRBV7-3
J: TRBJ2-1
D: TRBD2
size: NA

DNA: TGTGCCAGAAACCGGGACAGGGCGAACAATGAGCAGTTCTTC
CDR3: CARNRDRANNEQFF
V: TRBV2
J: TRBJ2-1
D: TRBD1
size: few

DNA: TGCAGCGTTGAAGTGGAGCAGCCTGAAGCTTTCTTT
CDR3: CSVEVEQPEAFF
V: TRBV29-1
J: TRBJ1-1
D: NA
size: NA

DNA: TGTGCCAGCAGCTTAGGCAGCGGGGACACAGATACGCAGTATTTT
CDR3: CASSLGSGDTDTQYF
V: TRBV11-2
J: TRBJ2-3
D: TRBD2
size: NA

DNA: TGTGCCAGCAGCCCTCAAGGCTGGGTGGGGAGTACTGGGGCCAACGTCCTGACTTTC
CDR3: CASSPQGWVGSTGANVLTF
V: TRBV9
J: TRBJ2-6
D: NA
size: NA

DNA: TGTGCCACCGGTAGCGGGGGGCTTCAAGAGACCCAGTACTTC
CDR3: CATGSGGLQETQYF
V: TRBV19
J: TRBJ2-5
D: TRBD2
size: NA

DNA: TGTGCCAGCAGCTTGGTCTCCGGAGTGGGGGCCTATGATGGCTACACCTTC
CDR3: CASSLVSGVGAYDGYTF
V: TRBV5-6
J: TRBJ1-2
D: NA
size: NA

DNA: TGTGCCAGCAGCCTCTTGGGGGGAGGGGGAGCTTTCTTT
CDR3: CASSLLGGGGAFF
V: TRBV5-4
J: TRBJ1-1
D: NA
size: NA

DNA: TGTGCCAGCAGCTCCCTCGCTAACTATGGCTACACCTTC
CDR3: CASSSLANYGYTF
V: TRBV7-8
J: TRBJ1-2
D: NA
size: NA

DNA: TGTGCCAGCAGTGAGGGGCCCACAGGCTACACCTTC
CDR3: CASSEGPTGYTF
V: TRBV25-1
J: TRBJ1-2
D: NA
size: NA

DNA: TGTGCCAGCAGTTTTAGGGGAGGACACGAGCAGTACTTC
CDR3: CASSFRGGHEQYF
V: TRBV27
J: TRBJ2-7
D: NA
size: NA

DNA: TGTGCCAGTAAAGCTCCGGGACAGGGGAATCAGCCCCAGCATTTT
CDR3: CASKAPGQGNQPQHF
V: TRBV19
J: TRBJ1-5
D: TRBD1
size: NA

DNA: TGTGCCATCAGCGCCATTACCGGGACAGCTTACAATGAGCAGTTCTTC
CDR3: CAISAITGTAYNEQFF
V: TRBV10-3
J: TRBJ2-1
D: TRBD1
size: NA

DNA: TGTGCCATCGGGGGGACTAGCGCGGTGAGCACAGATACGCAGTATTTT
CDR3: CAIGGTSAVSTDTQYF
V: TRBV10-3
J: TRBJ2-3
D: TRBD2
size: NA

DNA: TGCAGCGTTGAAGATCTCGACAGGGATTCAGGTGGCTACACCTTC
CDR3: CSVEDLDRDSGGYTF
V: TRBV29-1
J: TRBJ1-2
D: TRBD1
size: few

DNA: TGTGCCAGCAGCACACCGGGACTAGGGGGGGGCAATGAGCAGTTCTTC
CDR3: CASSTPGLGGGNEQFF
V: TRBV7-2
J: TRBJ2-1
D: TRBD2
size: NA

DNA: TGTGCCAGCAGCCGGGACAGGGCGGATCAGCCCCAGCATTTT
CDR3: CASSRDRADQPQHF
V: TRBV27
J: TRBJ1-5
D: TRBD1
size: NA

DNA: TGTGCCAGCTCTCTAGAGATCGGGGAGCTGTTTTTT
CDR3: CASSLEIGELFF
V: TRBV18
J: TRBJ2-2
D: NA
size: NA

DNA: TGTGCCATCAGTCCGGGACAGGGGCGCAATCAGCCCCAGCATTTT
CDR3: CAISPGQGRNQPQHF
V: TRBV10-3
J: TRBJ1-5
D: TRBD1
size: NA

DNA: TGCGCCAGCAGCTTGGCCCCAGGGCTTCTGGGGGCCAACGGCCTGACTTTC
CDR3: CASSLAPGLLGANGLTF
V: TRBV5-1
J: TRBJ2-6
D: NA
size: NA